A selection of T cell receptor beta chains follows, all from one sample in a study of shared clonotypes between healthy human individuals. The table came from immunoSEQ multiplex PCR; TCRdb's copy has only in-frame clones and leaves some out. The profile shows about 1.5 million clones, roughly 95% of them singletons. Sequencing was performed on naive CD4+ T cells sorted from blood. The receptors come from a man aged 30-40 years in good health. The CDR3 runs from the conserved cysteine through the conserved F or W. D genes are given only for firm matches. Expanded clones are given a class, and other clones once, few, many or no size at all.

j_call	d_call	v_call	clone_size	cdr3_length	cdr3_aa	cdr3_nt
TRBJ2-1	TRBD1	TRBV5-1	NA	15	CASSATQGAYNEQFF	TGCGCCAGCAGCGCCACCCAGGGGGCCTACAATGAGCAGTTCTTC
TRBJ2-7	TRBD2	TRBV7-9	NA	17	CASSLVGTGGLSYEQYF	TGTGCCAGCAGCTTAGTAGGGACGGGAGGTCTCTCCTACGAGCAGTACTTC
TRBJ1-1	NA	TRBV10-3	NA	13	CAISAGGNTEAFF	TGTGCCATCAGTGCCGGGGGCAACACTGAAGCTTTCTTT
TRBJ2-3	TRBD1	TRBV7-8	NA	14	CASSGGQGTDTQYF	TGTGCCAGCAGCGGAGGACAGGGGACAGATACGCAGTATTTT
TRBJ2-7	NA	TRBV18	NA	14	CASSENALSYEQYF	TGTGCCAGCTCAGAGAACGCACTATCCTACGAGCAGTACTTC
TRBJ2-5	NA	TRBV7-8	NA	16	CASSSEGLLTQETQYF	TGTGCCAGCAGCTCAGAGGGGTTACTAACCCAAGAGACCCAGTACTTC
TRBJ2-7	TRBD2	TRBV7-8	NA	15	CASSLEAGLAYEQYF	TGTGCCAGCAGCTTAGAGGCGGGACTAGCCTACGAGCAGTACTTC
TRBJ2-7	TRBD2	TRBV18	NA	14	CASSPTSGDYEQYF	TGTGCCAGCTCACCAACTAGCGGGGACTACGAGCAGTACTTC
TRBJ1-1	NA	TRBV5-1	once	14	CASSLTGRNTEAFF	TGCGCCAGCAGCTTGACAGGGAGGAACACTGAAGCTTTCTTT
TRBJ2-1	NA	TRBV7-3	NA	13	CASSLSHYNEQFF	TGTGCCAGCAGCTTGTCCCACTACAATGAGCAGTTCTTC
TRBJ1-5	NA	TRBV6-1	NA	14	CASSIQGYQQPQHF	TGTGCCAGCAGTATACAGGGTTACCAGCAGCCCCAGCATTTT
TRBJ2-3	TRBD2	TRBV7-3	NA	15	CASSLLAVGTDTQYF	TGTGCCAGCAGCTTACTAGCGGTTGGCACAGATACGCAGTATTTT
TRBJ1-5	NA	TRBV7-2	NA	13	CASSASGNQPQHF	TGTGCCAGCAGCGCTTCTGGGAATCAGCCCCAGCATTTT
TRBJ2-1	TRBD1	TRBV14	once	13	CASSRDRGGEQFF	TGTGCCAGCAGCCGAGACAGGGGAGGCGAGCAGTTCTTC
TRBJ1-4	NA	TRBV5-4	NA	15	CASSLDYGSNEKLFF	TGTGCCAGCAGCTTGGATTACGGATCTAATGAAAAACTGTTTTTT
TRBJ2-5	NA	TRBV9	NA	18	CASSVATGGWEGQETQYF	TGTGCCAGCAGCGTAGCTACTGGAGGATGGGAAGGCCAAGAGACCCAGTACTTC
TRBJ2-6	NA	TRBV6-4	NA	16	CASSHKDTSGANVLTF	TGTGCCAGCAGTCACAAAGACACCTCTGGGGCCAACGTCCTGACTTTC
TRBJ2-3	NA	TRBV5-1	NA	15	CASSPTGPSTDTQYF	TGCGCCAGCAGCCCTACAGGGCCTAGCACAGATACGCAGTATTTT
TRBJ2-1	NA	TRBV10-3	NA	16	CAISGSQEVGGNEQFF	TGTGCCATCAGTGGGAGTCAGGAGGTTGGAGGCAATGAGCAGTTCTTC
TRBJ1-4	NA	TRBV6-5	NA	16	CASSYSQTGGREKLFF	TGTGCCAGCAGTTACTCTCAGACCGGAGGGAGGGAAAAACTGTTTTTT
TRBJ2-7	TRBD2	TRBV19	NA	15	CASSKGTSGSGEQYF	TGTGCCAGTAGTAAAGGGACTAGCGGGAGCGGAGAGCAGTACTTC
TRBJ2-7	TRBD2	TRBV5-1	NA	16	CASSLAPTSGRYEQYF	TGCGCCAGCAGCTTAGCCCCCACTAGCGGGAGGTACGAGCAGTACTTC
TRBJ1-2	NA	TRBV19	few	14	CASSRTGTNYGYTF	TGTGCCAGTAGCCGTACAGGGACTAACTATGGCTACACCTTC
TRBJ1-1	NA	TRBV29-1	NA	13	CSVERQANTEAFF	TGCAGCGTAGAACGACAGGCGAACACTGAAGCTTTCTTT
TRBJ2-1	NA	TRBV30	NA	13	CAWTGQGFNEQFF	TGTGCCTGGACAGGGCAGGGGTTCAATGAGCAGTTCTTC
TRBJ2-7	TRBD1	TRBV6-5	NA	15	CASSYWGQGMNEQYF	TGTGCCAGCAGTTACTGGGGACAGGGCATGAACGAGCAGTACTTC
TRBJ2-7	TRBD2	TRBV10-1	NA	15	CASSESNGRMDEQYF	TGCGCCAGCAGTGAGTCAAACGGGAGGATGGACGAGCAGTACTTC
TRBJ2-6	NA	TRBV9	NA	17	CASSVVGGFSGANVLTF	TGTGCCAGCAGCGTAGTAGGCGGATTCTCTGGGGCCAACGTCCTGACTTTC
TRBJ1-2	NA	TRBV5-4	NA	15	CASSPANRVGYGYTF	TGTGCCAGCAGCCCAGCAAATAGGGTTGGTTACGGCTACACCTTC
TRBJ2-2	TRBD1	TRBV12-5	NA	17	CASGLVGQGSNTGELFF	TGTGCTAGTGGTTTGGTGGGACAGGGGTCGAACACCGGGGAGCTGTTTTTT
TRBJ2-2	NA	TRBV27	NA	15	CASRLKEKGTGELFF	TGTGCCAGTAGATTGAAGGAGAAGGGCACCGGGGAGCTGTTTTTT
TRBJ1-1	NA	TRBV5-1	NA	14	CASSMDRKNTEAFF	TGCGCCAGCAGCATGGACAGAAAGAACACTGAAGCTTTCTTT
TRBJ2-7	NA	TRBV12-5	NA	13	CASGTSDGYEQYF	TGTGCTAGTGGTACGTCGGACGGCTACGAGCAGTACTTC
TRBJ1-2	NA	TRBV29-1	NA	13	CSVGGAQDYGYTF	TGCAGCGTTGGGGGGGCGCAGGACTATGGCTACACCTTC
TRBJ2-7	TRBD2	TRBV10-1	NA	17	CATKAKLRLAGVCEQYF	TGCGCCACCAAGGCAAAGCTCAGGCTAGCGGGAGTATGCGAGCAGTACTTC
TRBJ2-1	TRBD1	TRBV13	NA	15	CASSSQGYSYNEQFF	TGTGCCAGCAGCTCACAGGGGTACTCCTACAATGAGCAGTTCTTC
TRBJ1-2	NA	TRBV28	NA	11	CASGGHYGYTF	TGTGCCAGCGGGGGACACTATGGCTACACCTTC
TRBJ1-3	NA	TRBV5-1	NA	18	CASSQGPAGTPSGNTIYF	TGCGCCAGCAGCCAAGGACCCGCTGGGACTCCCTCTGGAAACACCATATATTTT
TRBJ2-7	TRBD1	TRBV10-3	NA	14	CAISERDRVYEQYF	TGTGCCATCAGTGAAAGAGACAGGGTCTACGAGCAGTACTTC
TRBJ2-7	TRBD2	TRBV7-2	NA	15	CASSLRTRATYEQYF	TGTGCCAGCAGCTTAAGGACTAGAGCGACCTACGAGCAGTACTTC
TRBJ2-1	NA	TRBV7-8	NA	15	CASRYSLAYYNEQFF	TGTGCCAGCAGATACTCTCTAGCGTACTACAATGAGCAGTTCTTC
TRBJ1-5	NA	TRBV7-9	NA	14	CASSLGAGDQPQHF	TGTGCCAGCAGCTTAGGTGCAGGGGATCAGCCCCAGCATTTT
TRBJ1-4	NA	TRBV18	NA	12	CASSPLGEKLFF	TGTGCCAGCTCACCCCTCGGAGAAAAACTGTTTTTT
TRBJ2-4	TRBD1	TRBV10-2	NA	14	CASSGGQDKNIQYF	TGCGCCAGCAGCGGGGGACAGGATAAAAACATTCAGTACTTC
TRBJ1-4	NA	TRBV11-2	NA	14	CASRSTYRDEKLFF	TGTGCCAGCAGATCAACTTACAGGGATGAAAAACTGTTTTTT
TRBJ2-7	NA	TRBV30	once	15	CAWSVRASVTYEQYF	TGTGCCTGGAGTGTACGGGCTAGCGTCACCTACGAGCAGTACTTC
TRBJ2-5	NA	TRBV10-3	NA	14	CAISENGSRETQYF	TGTGCCATCAGTGAAAACGGGAGTAGGGAGACCCAGTACTTC
TRBJ2-3	NA	TRBV27	once	15	CASSFVAPHTDTQYF	TGTGCCAGCAGTTTTGTCGCCCCCCACACAGATACGCAGTATTTT
TRBJ2-7	TRBD1	TRBV28	NA	15	CASSFWGQVKYEQYF	TGTGCCAGCAGTTTTTGGGGACAGGTTAAGTACGAGCAGTACTTC
TRBJ2-1	TRBD1	TRBV7-9	NA	13	CASSYRTGWEQFF	TGTGCCAGCAGCTACCGGACAGGATGGGAGCAGTTCTTC
TRBJ2-7	TRBD1	TRBV15	NA	13	CATSRDRGYEQYF	TGTGCCACCAGTAGGGACAGGGGCTACGAGCAGTACTTC
TRBJ1-1	NA	TRBV7-2	NA	15	CASSRDWGQNTEAFF	TGTGCCAGCAGCCGCGACTGGGGCCAGAACACTGAAGCTTTCTTT
TRBJ2-1	NA	TRBV28	NA	15	CASSPAKGKGVEQFF	TGTGCCAGCAGCCCCGCGAAGGGGAAAGGGGTTGAGCAGTTCTTC
TRBJ2-5	NA	TRBV5-1	NA	12	CASSFEEETQYF	TGCGCCAGCAGCTTTGAAGAAGAGACCCAGTACTTC
TRBJ1-1	NA	TRBV5-1	NA	13	CASSFEWGTEAFF	TGCGCCAGCAGCTTTGAGTGGGGCACTGAAGCTTTCTTT
TRBJ1-1	NA	TRBV5-5	NA	20	CASSHKWGTRTIWVNTEAFF	TGTGCCAGCAGCCACAAGTGGGGGACACGGACCATATGGGTGAACACTGAAGCTTTCTTT
TRBJ2-1	NA	TRBV7-9	NA	14	CASSPRVARDEQFF	TGTGCCAGCAGCCCCCGGGTAGCTAGGGATGAGCAGTTCTTC
TRBJ2-1	TRBD1	TRBV5-1	NA	16	CASSARQGIGYNEQFF	TGCGCCAGCAGCGCCCGACAGGGAATTGGTTACAATGAGCAGTTCTTC
TRBJ2-7	NA	TRBV9	NA	14	CASSVGSNSYEQYF	TGTGCCAGCAGCGTAGGGTCAAATTCTTACGAGCAGTACTTC
TRBJ1-5	NA	TRBV18	NA	13	CASSRSGEQPQHF	TGTGCCAGCTCACGATCAGGGGAACAGCCCCAGCATTTT